Detailed here is one TCR beta chain. PCR used 60 Vbeta primers and 13 Jbeta primers. Clones were sequenced by immunoSEQ multiplex PCR, and TCRdb holds only the in-frame ones, with some missing. The data show more than 60,000 clones, more than 60% seen once. V lost 3 bases, J lost 7 bases, and 11 bases lay in between. The CDR3 runs to 12 residues. Germline CDR1 SGHRS, CDR2 YFSETQ. The data are from a study of cytomegalovirus exposure and HLA in healthy donors. The sample consisted of PBMCs. The chain has TRBV5-1 and TRBJ2-7; perhaps TRBD1 as D (7 bases). This TCR came from a woman in her thirties in good health and CMV-seronegative. Here the CDR3 DNA reads TGCGCCAGCAGCTCACAGGGGAGGGAGCAGTACTTC. Residues: CASSSQGREQYF.